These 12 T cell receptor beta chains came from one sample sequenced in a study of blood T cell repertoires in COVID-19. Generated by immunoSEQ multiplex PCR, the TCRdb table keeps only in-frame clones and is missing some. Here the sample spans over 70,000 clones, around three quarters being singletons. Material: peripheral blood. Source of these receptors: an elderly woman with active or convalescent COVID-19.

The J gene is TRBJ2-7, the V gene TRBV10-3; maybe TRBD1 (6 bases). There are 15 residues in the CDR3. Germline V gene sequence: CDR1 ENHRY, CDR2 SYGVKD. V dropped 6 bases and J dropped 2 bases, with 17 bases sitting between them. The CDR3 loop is CAIRGSGTLTYEQYF. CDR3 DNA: TGTGCCATCAGGGGGTCAGGGACACTTACCTACGAGCAGTACTTC.

The CDR3 coding sequence is TGTGCCAGCAGCGGACAGGGGGCGGATGAAAAACTGTTTTTT. It specifies CASSGQGADEKLFF. This chain joins TRBV5-8 and TRBJ1-4; 11 bases align to TRBD1. Germline assignment: CDR1 SGHTS and CDR2 YDEGEE. With 4 bases clipped from V and 6 bases from J, the junction kept 2 bases outside the gene matches. The CDR3 spans 14 residues.

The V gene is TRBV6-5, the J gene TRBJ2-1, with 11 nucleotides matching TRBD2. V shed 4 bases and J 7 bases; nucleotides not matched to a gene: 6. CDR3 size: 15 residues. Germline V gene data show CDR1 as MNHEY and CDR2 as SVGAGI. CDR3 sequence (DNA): TGTGCCAGCAGTTTCGGGACTAGCGGCGAGAATGAGCAGTTCTTC. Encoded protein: CASSFGTSGENEQFF.

CDR3: CASRMSGGPLGQYF. The CDR3 coding sequence is TGTGCCAGCAGGATGAGCGGGGGGCCCCTGGGCCAGTACTTC. The rearrangement uses TRBV6-5 and TRBJ2-5, with 9 bases identical to TRBD2. In germline, CDR1 is MNHEY, CDR2 SVGAGI. The CDR3 runs 14 residues. V shed 6 bases and J 10 bases; nucleotides not matched to a gene: 12.

The CDR3 bases are TGTGCCTGGAGAGGATATGGGACAGAGTACACTGAAGCTTTCTTT. It is translated as CAWRGYGTEYTEAFF. The chain has TRBV30 and TRBJ1-1; 7 nucleotides agree with TRBD1. Germline V gene data show CDR1 as GTSNPN and CDR2 as SVGIG (reference sequence). V trimming: 3 bases; J trimming: 3 bases; junction bases outside the gene matches: 10. The CDR3 runs to 15 residues.

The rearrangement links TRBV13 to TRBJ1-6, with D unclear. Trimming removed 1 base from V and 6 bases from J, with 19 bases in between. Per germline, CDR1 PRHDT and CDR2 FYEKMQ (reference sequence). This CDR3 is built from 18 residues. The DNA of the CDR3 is TGTGCCAGCAGCTTAGAGTTCGGAGGTAGGACCTCTAATTCACCCCTCCACTTT. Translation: CASSLEFGGRTSNSPLHF. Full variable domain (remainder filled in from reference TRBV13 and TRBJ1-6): AAGVIQSPRHLIKEKRETATLKCYPIPRHDTVYWYQQGPGQDPQFLISFYEKMQSDKGSIPDRFSAQQFSDYHSELNMSSLELGDSALYFCASSLEFGGRTSNSPLHFGNGTRLTVT.

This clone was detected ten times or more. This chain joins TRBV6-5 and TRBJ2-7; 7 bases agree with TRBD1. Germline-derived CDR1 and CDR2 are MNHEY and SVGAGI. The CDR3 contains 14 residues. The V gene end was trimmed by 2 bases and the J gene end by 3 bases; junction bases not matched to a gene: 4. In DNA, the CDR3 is TGTGCCAGCAGTTACCAGGGGGAGCTCTACGAGCAGTACTTC. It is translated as CASSYQGELYEQYF.

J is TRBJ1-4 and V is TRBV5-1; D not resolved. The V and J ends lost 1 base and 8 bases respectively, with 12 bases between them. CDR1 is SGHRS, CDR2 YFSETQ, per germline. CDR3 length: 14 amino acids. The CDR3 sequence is CASSLRLGGEKLFF. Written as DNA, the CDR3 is TGCGCCAGCAGCTTGAGGTTAGGCGGGGAAAAACTGTTTTTT.

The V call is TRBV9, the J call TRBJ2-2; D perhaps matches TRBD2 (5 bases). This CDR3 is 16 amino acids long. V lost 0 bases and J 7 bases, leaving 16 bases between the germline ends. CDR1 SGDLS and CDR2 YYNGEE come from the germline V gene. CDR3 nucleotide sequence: TGTGCCAGCAGCGTAGGTGTCAGCGCACGGGGCGGGGAGCTGTTTTTT. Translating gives CASSVGVSARGGELFF. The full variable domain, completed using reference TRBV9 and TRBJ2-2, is DSGVTQTPKHLITATGQRVTLRCSPRSGDLSVYWYQQSLDQGLQFLIQYYNGEERAKGNILERFSAQQFPDLHSELNLSSLELGDSALYFCASSVGVSARGGELFFGEGSRLTVL.

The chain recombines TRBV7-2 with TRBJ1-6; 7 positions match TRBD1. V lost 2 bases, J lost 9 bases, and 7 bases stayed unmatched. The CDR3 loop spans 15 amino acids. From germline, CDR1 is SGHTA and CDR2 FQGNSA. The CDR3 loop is CASSLRQGPISPLHF. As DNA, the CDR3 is TGTGCCAGCAGCTTAAGACAGGGACCGATTTCACCCCTCCACTTT. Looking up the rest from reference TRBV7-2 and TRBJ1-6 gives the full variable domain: GAGVSQSPSNKVTEKGKDVELRCDPISGHTALYWYRQSLGQGLEFLIYFQGNSAPDKSGLPSDRFSAERTGGSVSTLTIQRTQQEDSAVYLCASSLRQGPISPLHFGNGTRLTVT.

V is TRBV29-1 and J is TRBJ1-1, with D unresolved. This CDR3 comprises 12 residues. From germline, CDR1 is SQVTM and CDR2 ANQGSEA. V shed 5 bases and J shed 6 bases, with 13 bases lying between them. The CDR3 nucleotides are TGCAGCGTTATCCGGGGTTCGGCTGAAGCTTTCTTT. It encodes CSVIRGSAEAFF.

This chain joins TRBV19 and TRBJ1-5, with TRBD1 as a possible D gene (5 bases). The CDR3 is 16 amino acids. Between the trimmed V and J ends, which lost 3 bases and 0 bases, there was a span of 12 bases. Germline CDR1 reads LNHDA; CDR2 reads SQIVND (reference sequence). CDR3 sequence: CASSILTVGSNQPQHF. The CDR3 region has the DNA TGTGCCAGTAGTATTCTGACAGTGGGTAGCAATCAGCCCCAGCATTTT.